The clone carrying this T cell receptor (beta chain) was seen only a few times. Trimming took 0 bases from V and 8 from J, leaving 16 bases between them. Germline V gene sequence: CDR1 SGHDN, CDR2 FVKESK. This CDR3 has 15 amino acids. This entry comes from a study of cytomegalovirus exposure and HLA in healthy donors. Primers for the PCR totalled 60 Vbeta and 13 Jbeta. Profiled with immunoSEQ multiplex PCR; TCRdb holds only in-frame clones, not every one. Here the sample spans around 140,000 clones, around 82% being singletons. The chain is built from TRBV14 and TRBJ1-2; D unclear. Sequenced: PBMCs. The sequence came from a female donor in good health and CMV-seronegative. This chain's CDR3 is CASSQDDIHRSGYTF. Written as DNA, the CDR3 is TGTGCCAGCAGCCAAGACGATATTCATCGGAGCGGCTACACCTTC.